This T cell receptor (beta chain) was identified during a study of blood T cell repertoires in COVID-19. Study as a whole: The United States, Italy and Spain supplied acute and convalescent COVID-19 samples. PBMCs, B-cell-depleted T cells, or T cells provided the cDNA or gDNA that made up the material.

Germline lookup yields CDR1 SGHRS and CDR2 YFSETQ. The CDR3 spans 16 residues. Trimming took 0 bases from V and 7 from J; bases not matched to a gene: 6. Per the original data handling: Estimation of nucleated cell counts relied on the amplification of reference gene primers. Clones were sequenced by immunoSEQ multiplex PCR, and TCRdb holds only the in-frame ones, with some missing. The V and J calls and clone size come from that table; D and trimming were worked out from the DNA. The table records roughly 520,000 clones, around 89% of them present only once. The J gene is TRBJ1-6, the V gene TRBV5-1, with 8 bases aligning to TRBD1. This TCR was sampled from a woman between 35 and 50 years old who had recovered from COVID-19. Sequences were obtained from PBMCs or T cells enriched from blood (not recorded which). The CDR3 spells CASSLGTGFNNSPLHF. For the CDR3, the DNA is TGCGCCAGCAGCTTGGGGACAGGGTTTAACAATTCACCCCTCCACTTT. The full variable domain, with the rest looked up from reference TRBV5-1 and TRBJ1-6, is KAGVTQTPRYLIKTRGQQVTLSCSPISGHRSVSWYQQTPGQGLQFLFEYFSETQRNKGNFPGRFSGRQFSNSRSEMNVSTLELGDSALYLCASSLGTGFNNSPLHFGNGTRLTVT.